The 30 T cell receptor beta chains below all came from one sample that was sequenced in a study of T cells in tuberculosis. The time point was: new active TB diagnosis, blood taken before or within 7 days of starting treatment. Data came from immunoSEQ multiplex PCR; TCRdb stores just in-frame clones and leaves some out. The sample has about 33,000 clones; about 90% are singletons. The source was PBMCs, collected at tuberculosis diagnosis. These receptor sequences come from an adult with tuberculosis. Some clones in this sample may be carry-over from other donors' samples.

The chain recombines TRBV11-2 with TRBJ1-1; the D gene is possibly TRBD1 (6 bases). CDR1 is SGHAT and CDR2 is FQNNGV in the germline V gene. This CDR3 is 16 amino acids long. V gave up 1 base and J gave up 6 bases, with 18 bases separating them. DNA for the CDR3: TGTGCCAGCAGCTTAGCCCCCCGACAGGTAACGGCTGAAGCTTTCTTT. Encoded protein: CASSLAPRQVTAEAFF.

The chain uses TRBV15 and TRBJ1-2; TRBD1 is a possible D gene (6 bases). Trimming left V 1 base short and J 2 bases short, with 17 bases between. This CDR3 is built from 17 residues. The germline V gene has CDR1 LNHNV and CDR2 YYDKDF (reference sequence). The CDR3 reads CATSRVRGVQGNYGYTF. The CDR3 nucleotides are TGTGCCACCAGCAGAGTCCGCGGAGTACAGGGAAACTATGGCTACACCTTC.

The genes are TRBV2 and TRBJ2-3; D is unresolved. Looked up from germline, CDR1 is SNHLY and CDR2 is FYNNEI. The germline V and J ends were trimmed by 11 bases and 2 bases, with 14 bases remaining between them. CDR3 length: 13 amino acids. CDR3 amino acids: CAAKTGSTDTQYF. CDR3 DNA: TGTGCCGCTAAAACCGGGTCCACAGATACGCAGTATTTT.

The chain uses TRBV30 and TRBJ1-2, with no clear D. Germline assignment: CDR1 GTSNPN and CDR2 SVGIG (reference sequence). Trimming stripped 5 bases from V and 5 bases from J, with 18 bases between. CDR3 length: 14 residues. CDR3 sequence (DNA): TGTGCCTGGCATAAAATCCGACTAGGTTATGGCTACACCTTC. Its translation is CAWHKIRLGYGYTF.

The V gene is TRBV6-1, the J gene TRBJ2-5; a weak D match, TRBD1 (6 bases). Trimming pared 7 bases from V and 5 bases from J, leaving 14 bases between. Germline-derived CDR1 and CDR2 are MNHNS and SASEGT. CDR3 length equals 13 residues. CDR3 loop: CASKDWGQETQYF. For the CDR3, the DNA is TGTGCCAGCAAGGACTGGGGGCAGGAGACCCAGTACTTC.

This chain joins TRBV19 and TRBJ2-7, with TRBD1 matching over 11 bases. This CDR3 has 14 amino acids. V was pared by 5 bases and J by 5 bases, with 5 bases of the junction left unmatched. Germline CDR1 reads LNHDA; CDR2 reads SQIVND (reference sequence). Here the CDR3 reads CASSGQGAPDEQYF. CDR3 DNA: TGTGCCAGTAGTGGACAGGGGGCGCCGGACGAGCAGTACTTC.

This chain links TRBV30 with TRBJ2-7; maybe TRBD2 (5 bases). The CDR3 consists of 17 residues. V lost 2 bases, J lost 2 bases, and 22 bases lay in between. CDR1 is GTSNPN, CDR2 SVGIG, per germline (reference sequence). In nucleotides, the CDR3 is TGTGCCTGGAGTCCCCCTAAACTAGACCGTGGGGCCTACGAGCAGTACTTC. It translates to CAWSPPKLDRGAYEQYF.

This chain joins TRBV9 and TRBJ2-7; 9 bases are shared with TRBD1. CDR1 SGDLS and CDR2 YYNGEE come from the germline V gene. V shed 2 bases and J 4 bases; nucleotides not matched to a gene: 7. This CDR3 is built from 15 residues. The CDR3, as DNA: TGTGCCAGCAGCGTTTCCGGGACAGGGTGGTACGAGCAGTACTTC. Encoded protein: CASSVSGTGWYEQYF.

The chain recombines TRBV19 with TRBJ1-6; 10 positions match TRBD1. Germline CDR1 reads LNHDA; CDR2 reads SQIVND (reference sequence). The CDR3 covers 16 residues. Trimming took 5 bases from V and 9 from J; bases not matched to a gene: 10. CDR3 in amino acids: CASSGPGTGVSSPLHF. In DNA form, the CDR3 reads TGTGCCAGTAGTGGACCCGGGACAGGGGTAAGTTCACCCCTCCACTTT.

The V call is TRBV25-1, the J call TRBJ2-5, with 7 positions matching TRBD1. Germline V lookup: CDR1 MGHDK, CDR2 SYGVNS. This CDR3 is built from 15 residues. J lost 2 bases, V lost 1 base, and 4 bases had no gene match. CDR3 residues: CASSEFQTGQETQYF. In nucleotides, the CDR3 is TGTGCCAGCAGTGAATTCCAGACAGGGCAAGAGACCCAGTACTTC. Supplemented by reference TRBV25-1 and TRBJ2-5, the full variable domain reads EADIYQTPRYLVIGTGKKITLECSQTMGHDKMYWYQQDPGMELHLIHYSYGVNSTEKGDLSSESTVSRIRTEHFPLTLESARPSHTSQYLCASSEFQTGQETQYFGPGTRLLVL.

The genes are TRBV28 and TRBJ1-2; D perhaps matches TRBD1 (5 bases). This CDR3 has 15 amino acids. The V gene lost 2 bases and the J gene lost 8 bases, with 18 bases spanning the gap. CDR1 and CDR2 (germline): MDHEN, SYDVKM. CDR3 region: CASSLGRFREGGYTF. For the CDR3, the DNA is TGTGCCAGCAGTTTAGGAAGGTTCAGGGAGGGCGGCTACACCTTC.

The CDR3 DNA reads TGTGCCTGGAGTGTACGGCAGGGACAACCAGCTTTCTTT. This translates into CAWSVRQGQPAFF. V usage is TRBV30 and J usage is TRBJ1-1; D may be TRBD1 (6 bases). Germline V CDR1 and CDR2: GTSNPN, SVGIG (reference sequence). There are 13 residues in the CDR3. The ends were cut back, 0 bases at V and 10 bases at J, with 15 bases in the middle.

The gene calls are TRBV2 and TRBJ2-7, with a weak D call TRBD2 (5 bases). The germline V and J ends were trimmed by 4 bases and 4 bases, with 8 bases remaining between them. CDR3 length equals 12 residues. CDR1 is SNHLY and CDR2 is FYNNEI in the germline V gene. Here the CDR3 DNA reads TGTGCCAGCAGTGCGGGGTTTTACGAGCAGTACTTC. It encodes CASSAGFYEQYF.

V gene TRBV27 combines with J gene TRBJ2-7, with TRBD1 identical over 9 bases. Germline-derived CDR1 and CDR2 are MNHEY and SMNVEV (reference sequence). The CDR3 length is 15 residues. The V segment lost 2 bases and the J segment 4 bases; nucleotides outside the gene matches: 6. The CDR3 nucleotides are TGTGCCAGCAGTTTAGGACAGGGGAGGGTTTACGAGCAGTACTTC. As protein: CASSLGQGRVYEQYF.

This rearrangement joins TRBV5-1 to TRBJ2-2, with a possible D match to TRBD2 (5 bases). Trimming removed 3 bases at V and 4 bases at J, with 16 bases between. The length of the CDR3 is 16 residues. The germline CDR1 and CDR2 sequences are SGHRS and YFSETQ. This chain's CDR3 is CASSSGVLAGTGELFF. The CDR3 nucleotides read TGCGCCAGCAGCTCTGGGGTCCTAGCTGGCACCGGGGAGCTGTTTTTT.

V is TRBV10-3 and J is TRBJ2-6; 8 nucleotides agree with TRBD2. With 5 bases clipped from V and 0 bases from J, the junction kept 9 bases outside the gene matches. The CDR3 runs 18 residues. CDR1 is ENHRY, CDR2 SYGVKD, per germline. CDR3: CAISYFSGESSGANVLTF. CDR3 in DNA: TGTGCCATCAGTTATTTTAGCGGGGAGAGCTCTGGGGCCAACGTCCTGACTTTC.

Here the CDR3 DNA reads TGTGCCAGCAGCCCCCGAGGGTCTGGAAACACCATATATTTT. This sequence encodes CASSPRGSGNTIYF. The chain employs TRBV9 and TRBJ1-3; D is undetermined. V lost 4 bases and J 1 base, leaving 9 bases between the germline ends. The germline V gene has CDR1 SGDLS and CDR2 YYNGEE. The CDR3 contains 14 residues.

The chain employs TRBV5-1 and TRBJ2-2; 11 positions agree with TRBD1. CDR1 is SGHRS, CDR2 YFSETQ, per germline. The CDR3 covers 16 residues. The trim removed 4 bases at V and 3 bases at J, leaving 5 bases unmatched. The CDR3 spells CASSPGQGAHTGELFF. The CDR3 coding sequence is TGCGCCAGCAGCCCTGGACAGGGGGCGCACACCGGGGAGCTGTTTTTT.

The sample holds one count of this clone. The V gene is TRBV11-2, the J gene TRBJ1-2; D uncertain. From germline, CDR1 is SGHAT and CDR2 FQNNGV. This CDR3 has 14 amino acids. With 1 base removed from V and 3 bases from J, the gap between germline ends came to 9 bases. CDR3 residues: CASSLAQVDYGYTF. DNA for the CDR3: TGTGCCAGCAGCTTAGCGCAGGTGGACTATGGCTACACCTTC.

J is TRBJ2-3 and V is TRBV5-4; D possibly corresponds to TRBD1 (6 bases). This CDR3 has 15 amino acids. The germline gives CDR1 SGHNT, CDR2 YYREEE (reference sequence). The germline V and J ends were trimmed by 4 bases and 3 bases, with 15 bases remaining between them. The DNA of the CDR3 is TGTGCCAGCAGCGACGGGCAGGGGAGAACAGATACGCAGTATTTT. Translating it yields CASSDGQGRTDTQYF. Filled out from reference TRBV5-4 and TRBJ2-3, the complete variable domain reads ETGVTQSPTHLIKTRGQQVTLRCSSQSGHNTVSWYQQALGQGPQFIFQYYREEENGRGNFPPRFSGLQFPNYSSELNVNALELDDSALYLCASSDGQGRTDTQYFGPGTRLTVL.

V gene TRBV30 combines with J gene TRBJ2-2, with D possibly TRBD2 on 6 matching bases. V lost 0 bases and J lost 5, with 13 bases in between. CDR1 and CDR2 (germline): GTSNPN, SVGIG (reference sequence). The CDR3 spans 15 residues. CDR3 residues: CAWSVGGPLTGELFF. The CDR3 nucleotides read TGTGCCTGGAGTGTAGGAGGGCCCCTAACCGGGGAGCTGTTTTTT.

The J gene is TRBJ2-7, the V gene TRBV7-2; D unclear. CDR1 and CDR2 (germline): SGHTA, FQGNSA. This CDR3 contains 14 residues. V dropped 3 bases and J dropped 2 bases, with 11 bases sitting between them. CDR3 amino acids: CASSFLGLAYEQYF. CDR3 DNA: TGTGCCAGCAGCTTTCTAGGCTTAGCCTACGAGCAGTACTTC.

The V call is TRBV5-1, the J call TRBJ2-7; 8 bases are a match to TRBD1. The V gene end was trimmed by 3 bases and the J gene end by 2 bases; junction bases not matched to a gene: 10. Germline CDR1 reads SGHRS; CDR2 reads YFSETQ. There are 16 residues in the CDR3. The CDR3 coding sequence is TGCGCCAGCAGCTCAAAACCGGGACAGGAACCCTACGAGCAGTACTTC. It translates to CASSSKPGQEPYEQYF.

The rearrangement joins TRBV6-5 to TRBJ2-7; TRBD2 matches 8 bases. With 6 bases clipped from V and 2 bases from J, the junction kept 6 bases outside the gene matches. Germline CDR1 MNHEY, CDR2 SVGAGI. The CDR3 length is 14 residues. CDR3 amino acids: CASRTGGEAYEQYF. DNA of the CDR3: TGTGCCAGCAGAACCGGGGGGGAAGCCTACGAGCAGTACTTC.

The J gene is TRBJ1-1, the V gene TRBV6-1, with D uncertain. This CDR3 is 13 amino acids long. V was clipped by 4 bases and J by 3 bases, with 9 bases between them. Germline V gene data show CDR1 as MNHNS and CDR2 as SASEGT. The CDR3 nucleotides are TGTGCCAGCAGTGCCAGATTTGACACTGAAGCTTTCTTT. As protein: CASSARFDTEAFF.

This sequence joins TRBV7-2 and TRBJ2-3; the match to TRBD1 covers 11 bases. From germline, CDR1 is SGHTA and CDR2 FQGNSA. Trimming cost V 5 bases and J 6 bases; bases outside gene matches: 7. This CDR3 has 15 residues. In DNA, the CDR3 is TGTGCCAGCAGCCTCCGGACAGGGGGCCGTGATACGCAGTATTTT. Translated, it gives CASSLRTGGRDTQYF.

Here the CDR3 DNA reads TGTGCCAGCAGCTTAGGCCCCACAAGCAATCAGCCCCAGCATTTT. Protein product: CASSLGPTSNQPQHF. V is TRBV7-6 and J is TRBJ1-5; D gene unclear. Germline-derived CDR1 and CDR2 are SGHVS and FNYEAQ. The CDR3 is 15 amino acids. The V end lost 1 base, the J end lost 1 base, and 8 bases lay between the germline ends.

The genes are TRBV6-5 and TRBJ2-2; D possibly corresponds to TRBD1 (5 bases). V was trimmed by 6 bases and J by 1 base, leaving 9 bases between them. Germline lookup yields CDR1 MNHEY and CDR2 SVGAGI. The CDR3 is 14 amino acids. CDR3 DNA: TGTGCCAGCAGAGGCGGACAGAACACCGGGGAGCTGTTTTTT. Amino acid sequence: CASRGGQNTGELFF.

The chain recombines TRBV6-1 with TRBJ1-4; tentatively, D is TRBD1 (5 bases). V gave up 7 bases and J gave up 5 bases, with 14 bases separating them. Germline loops: CDR1 MNHNS, CDR2 SASEGT. The CDR3 length is 14 residues. The CDR3 DNA follows: TGTGCCAGCACTACAGGCCCCCTAAATGAAAAACTGTTTTTT. It codes for CASTTGPLNEKLFF.

This rearrangement joins TRBV9 to TRBJ2-4; D gene ambiguous. CDR1 and CDR2 from the germline V gene are SGDLS and YYNGEE. The V end was cut by 4 bases, the J end by 3 bases, with 11 bases between. CDR3 length: 14 residues. The CDR3 DNA follows: TGTGCCAGCAGCCCAGGTTTGGGCAAAAACATTCAGTACTTC. Protein product: CASSPGLGKNIQYF.